The entry below gives a single T cell receptor (beta chain) sequence along with its context. Its recognized antigen is unknown. One end of the junction varies from germline; a read error may be responsible. The data belong to a study of shared clonotypes between healthy human individuals (dated by TCRdb to between 2020 and 2021). Some background on the complete study: A couple of women and a few men aged 18 to 49 years were included in the cohort. For each donor, CD4 naive and CD4 memory were each run on three plates, CD8 naive on two plates, and CD8 memory on one plate. Each donor's leukapheresis produced roughly between roughly 0.85 and 10 billion PBMCs. To increase sequencing depth and limit assay-specific biases, different laboratories used diverse techniques to prepare libraries and sequence TCR repertoires. Blood TCR repertoires of four to six healthy adults were deeply sequenced to estimate repertoire size and the extent of clonotype sharing between individuals. Results the study describes overall, beyond this receptor: Because the study included only a small number of donors, the genetic and exposure-history diversity represented was limited. Based on pairwise subsampling, the degree of clonotype sharing among donors was expected to be affected by sequencing depth. Naive subsets generally had larger estimated clonotype richness than memory subsets did. Clonotypes shared by all four sorted-subset donors showed higher generation probabilities than non-shared clonotypes. Even with the large sequencing depth, rarefaction of the sorted-subset datasets indicated that sequencing was incomplete. Only blood was sampled, and tissue TCR repertoires likely differ from those in blood. Roughly 5.2% of naive CD4, around 3.5% of naive CD8, around 2.3% of memory CD4, and around 0.4% of memory CD8 clonotypes were shared across a handful of donors.

Using the deep immunoSEQ assay, multiplex PCR amplified TCR CDR3 regions from genomic DNA. Extracted genomic DNA from each cell subset was distributed evenly across all wells of several immunoSEQ 96-well plates, and each plate was treated as a replicate. For sorted subsets, about 200 ng genomic DNA, equal to 30,000 to 35,000 T cell genomes, was loaded into each replicate PCR. Purified libraries were measured with a Qubit 3.0 fluorometer, size-checked on a Bioanalyzer 2100, and measured again with the KAPA Library Quantification kit. A separate single-read 150-cycle Illumina NextSeq 550 flow cell was used to sequence each immunoSEQ 96-well plate. The original pipeline was this. Because the immunoSEQ output held only junctional sequences and lacked quality scores, the filtering could not match the filtering applied to full-length reads. Sequences were annotated with PyIR, a Python wrapper for IgBLAST v1.9, using IMGT germline references to assign V/J genes and CDR3. Reads were removed for weak V/J assignments (E-value above 1e-6), missing CDR3, stop codons, out-of-frame junctions, or ambiguous translated residues. V3J clonotypes were defined by identical inferred V gene, J gene, and CDR3 amino acid sequence. Percentage overlap between repertoires was computed as shared unique clonotypes divided by the size of the smaller repertoire. Richness of each repertoire was evaluated using RTK rarefaction, the Chao1 estimator, and Recon v2.1 estimates of unobserved clonotypes. For all TCRbeta clonotypes obtained by the gDNA method from several donors, generation probabilities were computed with OLGA. Not all clones reach the TCRdb copy of this immuneACCESS table, which keeps in-frame sequences only. Checked studies attribute under half of the gap to unresolved V genes and leave the rest unexplained. The V and J calls and clone size are taken from that table; D and trimming were inferred from the DNA. The sample table contains about 2.4 million clones; only one count was recorded for 90% to 95% of them. The ten top clones hold about 0.13% of the sample.

Healthy HIV-negative adults with no recently reported acute infections or vaccinations were included as donors. All donors were Caucasian adults living in Nashville, Tennessee, USA. CD4+ T cells were enriched by magnetic negative selection, after which naive cells were positively selected on CD45RA and the negative fraction was taken as the memory subset. Blood was collected by leukapheresis, and PBMCs were isolated by Ficoll-Histopaque density gradient centrifugation and then cryopreserved in liquid nitrogen vapor phase. Analytical flow cytometry was used to check the purity and quantity of every magnetically sorted T cell population. Genomic DNA was isolated from each sorted fraction and quantified by UV absorbance on a Nanodrop 2000c. The germline V gene (reference sequence) yields SSHAT for CDR1 and FNYEAQ for CDR2. The CDR3 numbers 13 residues from cysteine through phenylalanine. Of all the DNA, just the CDR3 is kept, 39 bases in frame from base 1.

The chain joins TRBV7-7 to TRBJ2-1, with TRBD1 identical over 7 junction bases. The sample consisted of naive CD4+ T cells sorted from blood. The cell subset or site label for this specimen denotes: CD45RA+ positively selected. This TCR was sampled from a man younger than 35 in good health. The CDR3: CASSAGTANEQFF. The DNA sequence is as follows: TGTGCTAGCAGCGCCGGGACAGCCAATGAGCAGTTCTTC.